Given below is one T cell receptor (beta chain) in context. The antigen is not known. V lost 5 bases to trimming and J lost 0 bases, with 20 bases between them. Germline V gives CDR1 LNHNV, CDR2 YYDKDF (reference sequence). CDR3 length: 17 amino acids. Patients picked for sequencing had shown CD8+CD57+ cell expansion detected by flow cytometry. Each patient gave a blood sample that was collected before any therapy had been received. The entry originates in a study of CD8+CD57+ T cells in acquired aplastic anemia. Turning to the study itself: Sorted cells (CD4+ and CD8+) yielded DNA amounts that averaged about 3.1 ug.

Using genomic DNA as the template, TCR beta VDJ and CDR3 profiling was carried out. Via MiXCR, TCRdb re-called the reads, giving one row per CDR3 protein. The data contain around 200,000 distinct CDR3 sequences, around half of them singletons. Findings and limits, study-wide: There were around 28 CD8+ CDR3 sequences that occurred in both patients and controls.

Sequenced material: sorted CD4+, CD8+, or CD8+CD57+ T cells (not recorded which) from PBMCs. The origin of this receptor is a human donor with aplastic anemia. The chain joins TRBV15 to TRBJ2-7; perhaps TRBD2 as D (5 bases). The chain's CDR3 is CATSATGFGVYSYEQYF. The CDR3 nucleotides read TGTGCCACCAGCGCAACGGGATTTGGGGTCTACTCCTACGAGCAGTACTTC. Complete variable domain (other parts from reference TRBV15 and TRBJ2-7): DAMVIQNPRYQVTQFGKPVTLSCSQTLNHNVMYWYQQKSSQAPKLLFHYYDKDFNNEADTPDNFQSRRPNTSFCFLDIRSPGLGDTAMYLCATSATGFGVYSYEQYFGPGTRLTVT.